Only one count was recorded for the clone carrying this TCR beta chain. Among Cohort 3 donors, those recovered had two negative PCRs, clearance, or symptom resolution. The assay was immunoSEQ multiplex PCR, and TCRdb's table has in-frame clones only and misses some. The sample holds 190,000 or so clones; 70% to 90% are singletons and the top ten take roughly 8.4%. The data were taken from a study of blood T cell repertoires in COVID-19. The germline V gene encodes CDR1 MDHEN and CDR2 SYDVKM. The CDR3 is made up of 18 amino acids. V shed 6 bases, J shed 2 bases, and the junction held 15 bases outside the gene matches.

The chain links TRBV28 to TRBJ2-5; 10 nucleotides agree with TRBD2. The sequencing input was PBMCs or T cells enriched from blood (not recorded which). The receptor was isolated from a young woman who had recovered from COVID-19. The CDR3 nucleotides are TGTGCCAGCAGCTACGCCAGTGTTAGCGGGGGGTTACAAGAGACCCAGTACTTC. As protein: CASSYASVSGGLQETQYF.